These 30 T cell receptor beta chains came from one sample sequenced in a study of Ad26.COV2.S vaccination and SARS-CoV-2 variants. TCRdb's copy holds only in-frame clones and misses some; the assay was immunoSEQ multiplex PCR. The table shows fewer than 800,000 clones, with 89% occurring only once. Sample treatment: approximately 18 received Ad26.COV2.S at low or high dose, single or two shots; 5 received placebo; per-sample allocation not given. Sampling took place 63 days after the first vaccine or placebo injection. Sequencing was performed on peripheral blood, taken in a trial of Ad26.COV2.S vaccine versus placebo. These receptors were obtained from a person between 18 and 65 years old who received the Ad26.COV2.S COVID-19 vaccine or a placebo.

The chain uses TRBV6-6 and TRBJ2-7; the D call may be TRBD1 or TRBD2 (5 bases each). Trimming took off 6 bases at V and 1 base at J, with 19 bases between the two ends. The CDR3 extends over 16 amino acids. Germline CDR1 MNHNY, CDR2 SVGAGI (reference sequence). CDR3: CASSPPGARASYEQYF. The CDR3 nucleotides read TGTGCCAGCAGCCCCCCCGGGGCCCGGGCATCCTACGAGCAGTACTTC.

Points on this clone: Other nucleotide sequences in the sample specify the same CDR3. The V call is TRBV18, the J call TRBJ2-7, with D perhaps matching TRBD1 or TRBD2 (5 bases each). Germline V gene sequence: CDR1 KGHSH, CDR2 LQKENI. V dropped 3 bases and J dropped 0 bases, with 9 bases sitting between them. This CDR3 comprises 14 residues. CDR3 sequence (DNA): TGTGCCAGCTCACCGGGACGTAACTCCTACGAGCAGTACTTC. It codes for CASSPGRNSYEQYF.

This clone was seen repeatedly, ten times or more. The sample contains more than one DNA sequence encoding this CDR3. V and J are TRBV19 and TRBJ2-7, with D unresolved. The germline V and J ends were trimmed by 3 bases and 0 bases, with 6 bases remaining between them. Germline CDR1 reads LNHDA; CDR2 reads SQIVND (reference sequence). The CDR3 has 13 residues. The CDR3 sequence: CASSIGRSYEQYF. The CDR3 nucleotides read TGTGCCAGTAGTATTGGCCGCTCCTACGAGCAGTACTTC. Full variable domain (rest looked up from reference TRBV19 and TRBJ2-7): DGGITQSPKYLFRKEGQNVTLSCEQNLNHDAMYWYRQDPGQGLRLIYYSQIVNDFQKGDIAEGYSVSREKKESFPLTVTSAQKNPTAFYLCASSIGRSYEQYFGPGTRLTVT.

The J gene is TRBJ2-2, the V gene TRBV5-1; no clear D. CDR3 size: 14 residues. Germline assignment: CDR1 SGHRS and CDR2 YFSETQ. V lost 0 bases and J lost 1, with 4 bases in between. Written as DNA, the CDR3 is TGCGCCAGCAGCTTGGAAGGGAACACCGGGGAGCTGTTTTTT. It is translated as CASSLEGNTGELFF.

This chain connects TRBV9 to TRBJ2-2; D is possibly TRBD2 (5 bases). CDR1 SGDLS and CDR2 YYNGEE come from the germline V gene. CDR3 length: 12 amino acids. The V gene lost 4 bases and the J gene lost 8 bases, with 9 bases spanning the gap. The CDR3 sequence is CASSPRGGELFF. Here the CDR3 DNA reads TGTGCCAGCAGCCCCAGAGGGGGGGAGCTGTTTTTT.

This sequence joins TRBV27 and TRBJ2-3, with D possibly matching TRBD2 (6 bases). V lost 5 bases and J 8 bases, leaving 11 bases between the germline ends. This CDR3 spans 12 amino acids. The germline gives CDR1 MNHEY, CDR2 SMNVEV (reference sequence). The DNA of the CDR3 is TGTGCCAGCAGTCGAGGGACTTCTACGCAGTATTTT. Residues: CASSRGTSTQYF.

The rearrangement uses TRBV6-5 and TRBJ2-2; D perhaps matches TRBD2 (6 bases). The CDR3 sequence is 15 residues long. Trimming took 4 bases from V and 4 from J, leaving 13 bases between them. The germline V gene encodes CDR1 MNHEY and CDR2 SVGAGI. CDR3: CASSSLAALTGELFF. CDR3 in DNA: TGTGCCAGCAGTTCCTTAGCGGCTCTCACCGGGGAGCTGTTTTTT.

The chain combines TRBV5-6 with TRBJ2-2; no clear D gene. Between the trimmed V and J ends, which lost 2 bases and 3 bases, there was a span of 5 bases. The CDR3 sequence is 13 residues long. CDR1 SGHDT and CDR2 YYEEEE come from the germline V gene. This chain's CDR3 is CASSFPDTGELFF. CDR3 nucleotides: TGTGCCAGCAGCTTCCCCGACACCGGGGAGCTGTTTTTT. The variable domain in full, with the rest retrieved from reference TRBV5-6 and TRBJ2-2, is DAGVTQSPTHLIKTRGQQVTLRCSPKSGHDTVSWYQQALGQGPQFIFQYYEEEERQRGNFPDRFSGHQFPNYSSELNVNALLLGDSALYLCASSFPDTGELFFGEGSRLTVL.

The chain uses TRBV30 and TRBJ2-7, with D possibly being TRBD1 or TRBD2 (5 bases each). This CDR3 is 11 amino acids long. Trimming stripped 6 bases from V and 12 bases from J, with 18 bases between. The V gene's germline CDR1 is GTSNPN and CDR2 SVGIG (reference sequence). CDR3 sequence: CACTMGRGPYF. CDR3 nucleotide sequence: TGTGCCTGTACCATGGGCCGGGGACCGTACTTC.

The V and J genes are TRBV12-3 or TRBV12-4 and TRBJ2-7, with 9 bases identical to TRBD2. J lost 5 bases, V lost 5 bases, and 4 bases had no gene match. The CDR3 totals 13 residues. The CDR3 reads CASSRAGGHEQYF. The CDR3 DNA follows: TGTGCCAGCAGTCGAGCGGGGGGCCACGAGCAGTACTTC.

This chain links TRBV19 with TRBJ1-1; D call uncertain. Per germline, CDR1 LNHDA and CDR2 SQIVND (reference sequence). Trimming took off 7 bases at V and 11 bases at J, with 26 bases between the two ends. The CDR3 covers 15 residues. The CDR3 protein is CASISLPSAYKKAFF. CDR3 coding DNA: TGTGCCAGTATCTCCCTTCCTTCGGCCTACAAGAAGGCTTTCTTT.

The chain joins TRBV5-1 to TRBJ2-1; TRBD1 might be the D (6 bases). The germline V gene encodes CDR1 SGHRS and CDR2 YFSETQ. V lost 3 bases, J lost 4 bases, and 11 bases lay in between. The CDR3 runs 14 residues. Written as DNA, the CDR3 is TGCGCCAGCAGCTGGGACAATACTTACAATGAGCAGTTCTTC. The encoded protein is CASSWDNTYNEQFF.

This sequence joins TRBV6-5 and TRBJ2-5; D unclear. The CDR3 loop spans 15 amino acids. Germline CDR1 and CDR2: MNHEY and SVGAGI. The V end was cut by 0 bases, the J end by 3 bases, with 11 bases between. This CDR3 reads CASSYSGIHKETQYF. In DNA, the CDR3 is TGTGCCAGCAGTTACTCAGGGATCCATAAAGAGACCCAGTACTTC.

The chain links TRBV7-8 to TRBJ2-1; D possibly corresponds to TRBD2 (5 bases). V was trimmed by 1 base and J by 6 bases, leaving 13 bases between them. Germline V gene sequence: CDR1 SGHVS, CDR2 FQNEAQ. The length of the CDR3 is 15 residues. This CDR3 is CASSLGLSGINEQFF. CDR3 nucleotides: TGTGCCAGCAGCTTAGGCCTCTCCGGGATCAATGAGCAGTTCTTC.

The chain employs TRBV5-5 and TRBJ1-4; D remains ambiguous. CDR3 length equals 13 residues. V lost 4 bases and J 4 bases, leaving 8 bases between the germline ends. Germline CDR1 reads SGHKS; CDR2 reads YYEKEE (reference sequence). CDR3 sequence: CASSRAINEKLFF. The CDR3 bases are TGTGCCAGCAGCCGGGCCATTAATGAAAAACTGTTTTTT.

The chain couples TRBV5-1 to TRBJ2-7; D might be TRBD1 (5 bases). This CDR3 is 14 amino acids long. V lost 4 bases and J lost 2, with 13 bases in between. Germline V lookup: CDR1 SGHRS, CDR2 YFSETQ. The CDR3 sequence: CASSAYLGAYEQYF. The CDR3 DNA sequence: TGCGCCAGCAGCGCATACCTAGGGGCCTACGAGCAGTACTTC. The variable domain in full, with the rest retrieved from reference TRBV5-1 and TRBJ2-7, is KAGVTQTPRYLIKTRGQQVTLSCSPISGHRSVSWYQQTPGQGLQFLFEYFSETQRNKGNFPGRFSGRQFSNSRSEMNVSTLELGDSALYLCASSAYLGAYEQYFGPGTRLTVT.

The chain has TRBV5-1 and TRBJ2-3, with D possibly TRBD2 on 5 matching bases. Germline-derived CDR1 and CDR2 are SGHRS and YFSETQ. This CDR3 has 15 residues. Trimming took off 0 bases at V and 6 bases at J, with 14 bases between the two ends. The CDR3 sequence is CASSLAGVGTDTQYF. The CDR3 region has the DNA TGCGCCAGCAGCTTGGCCGGGGTGGGTACGGATACGCAGTATTTT.

This chain joins TRBV2 and TRBJ2-3; D gene unclear. Trimming cost V 8 bases and J 2 bases, with 5 bases left between them. This CDR3 spans 11 amino acids. CDR1 and CDR2 (germline): SNHLY, FYNNEI. CDR3 loop: CASLYTDTQYF. The DNA of the CDR3 is TGTGCCAGCCTGTACACAGATACGCAGTATTTT. The full variable domain, with the rest looked up from reference TRBV2 and TRBJ2-3, is EPEVTQTPSHQVTQMGQEVILRCVPISNHLYFYWYRQILGQKVEFLVSFYNNEISEKSEIFDDQFSVERPDGSNFTLKIRSTKLEDSAMYFCASLYTDTQYFGPGTRLTVL.

V gene TRBV6-5 combines with J gene TRBJ2-3, with a weak D call TRBD2 (6 bases). The CDR3 covers 15 residues. The V end lost 8 bases, the J end lost 0 bases, and 15 bases lay between the germline ends. CDR1 MNHEY and CDR2 SVGAGI come from the germline V gene. This CDR3 is CASGRGGVSTDTQYF. CDR3 nucleotides: TGTGCCAGCGGCCGCGGCGGGGTTAGCACAGATACGCAGTATTTT.

This chain uses TRBV19 with TRBJ2-1, with 9 bases aligning to TRBD2. Trimming cost V 6 bases and J 0 bases; bases outside gene matches: 18. The V gene's germline CDR1 is LNHDA and CDR2 SQIVND (reference sequence). This CDR3 has 20 residues. The CDR3 nucleotides are TGTGCCAGTAGCCAAAGCGGGGTAGCGGGGGTTGCGAGCTCCTACAATGAGCAGTTCTTC. It yields the protein CASSQSGVAGVASSYNEQFF.

The genes are TRBV3-1 (or the pseudogene TRBV3-2) and TRBJ2-2; 10 positions agree with TRBD2. Per the germline V gene, CDR1 is LGHDT and CDR2 is YNNKEL (reference sequence). The CDR3 has 14 amino acids. Germline trimming cut 8 bases from V and 3 bases from J; bases unmatched to any gene: 3. The CDR3 bases are TGTGCCAGCGGCAGCGGGAGGGACACCGGGGAGCTGTTTTTT. Its translation: CASGSGRDTGELFF.

The chain links TRBV6-1 to TRBJ1-5; D perhaps matches TRBD1 (5 bases). Germline V gene sequence: CDR1 MNHNS, CDR2 SASEGT. Between the trimmed V and J ends, which lost 2 bases and 7 bases, there was a span of 9 bases. The CDR3 has 13 residues. The CDR3 is CASSERGKQPQHF. The CDR3 DNA is TGTGCCAGCAGTGAACGGGGGAAGCAGCCCCAGCATTTT.

The chain is built from TRBV7-6 and TRBJ2-2; D gene unclear. The germline V gene encodes CDR1 SGHVS and CDR2 FNYEAQ. V shed 3 bases and J shed 2 bases, with 10 bases lying between them. The length of the CDR3 is 15 residues. Here the CDR3 DNA reads TGTGCCAGCAGCTTGAGGCTAGGCAACACCGGGGAGCTGTTTTTT. Translating gives CASSLRLGNTGELFF.

The count of this clone is one. This rearrangement joins TRBV19 to TRBJ2-7, with unresolved D. The CDR3 runs to 15 residues. Germline loops: CDR1 LNHDA, CDR2 SQIVND (reference sequence). V was trimmed by 0 bases and J by 3 bases, leaving 12 bases between them. The CDR3 reads CASSIEVGRNYEQYF. The CDR3 coding sequence is TGTGCCAGTAGTATAGAGGTAGGCCGAAACTACGAGCAGTACTTC.

The table lists this clone with a few counts. J is TRBJ2-2 and V is TRBV7-3, with TRBD2 as a possible D gene (7 bases). The CDR3 has 16 amino acids. V lost 5 bases, J lost 1 base, and 14 bases lay in between. Germline values: CDR1 SGHTA, CDR2 FQGTGA. For the CDR3, the DNA is TGTGCCAGCAGCCCTCAGCGGGGACAGAACACCGGGGAGCTGTTTTTT. Its protein product is CASSPQRGQNTGELFF. The full variable domain, rest sourced from reference TRBV7-3 and TRBJ2-2, is GAGVSQTPSNKVTEKGKYVELRCDPISGHTALYWYRQSLGQGPEFLIYFQGTGAADDSGLPNDRFFAVRPEGSVSTLKIQRTERGDSAVYLCASSPQRGQNTGELFFGEGSRLTVL.

The chain joins TRBV11-3 to TRBJ2-7; D is perhaps TRBD1 (6 bases). CDR3 size: 16 residues. The germline V gene encodes CDR1 SGHNT and CDR2 YENEEA. The V gene lost 1 base and the J gene lost 0 bases, with 13 bases spanning the gap. CDR3 residues: CASSLGQVSSSYEQYF. The DNA for the CDR3 is TGTGCCAGCAGCTTAGGACAGGTATCAAGCTCCTACGAGCAGTACTTC.

With respect to this clone: This specimen includes other DNA sequences encoding the same CDR3. This rearrangement joins TRBV12-3 or TRBV12-4 to TRBJ2-1; no clear D gene. There are 11 residues in the CDR3. V shed 3 bases and J shed 8 bases, with 5 bases lying between them. The CDR3 is CASSFLDEQFF. The CDR3 nucleotides read TGTGCCAGCAGTTTTCTGGATGAGCAGTTCTTC.

Worth noting for this clone: This CDR3 is also generated by other DNA sequences in the sample. CDR3 sequence (DNA): TGTGCCAGCAGTGAAGTTCGGGGGAGCAATCAGCCCCAGCATTTT. This codes for CASSEVRGSNQPQHF. The chain recombines TRBV6-1 with TRBJ1-5; possible D gene TRBD1, 5 bases. Looked up from germline, CDR1 is MNHNS and CDR2 is SASEGT. V was cut by 1 base and J by 1 base, with 8 bases left in between. The length of the CDR3 is 15 residues.

The rearrangement links TRBV11-2 to TRBJ1-6; D gene unclear. The V gene's germline CDR1 is SGHAT and CDR2 FQNNGV. V lost 3 bases and J 0 bases, leaving 6 bases between the germline ends. This CDR3 has 15 residues. The CDR3, as DNA: TGTGCCAGCAGCTTTGAGAGCTCCTATAATTCACCCCTCCACTTT. As protein: CASSFESSYNSPLHF.

The rearrangement uses TRBV4-3 and TRBJ2-2; TRBD2 matches 14 bases. CDR1 and CDR2 from the germline V gene are LGHNA and YSLEER. This CDR3 is built from 17 residues. V was clipped by 5 bases and J by 6 bases; unmatched bases: 8. CDR3 in amino acids: CASSRAGTSGGAGELFF. The DNA for the CDR3 is TGCGCCAGCAGCAGGGCCGGGACTAGCGGGGGAGCCGGGGAGCTGTTTTTT.